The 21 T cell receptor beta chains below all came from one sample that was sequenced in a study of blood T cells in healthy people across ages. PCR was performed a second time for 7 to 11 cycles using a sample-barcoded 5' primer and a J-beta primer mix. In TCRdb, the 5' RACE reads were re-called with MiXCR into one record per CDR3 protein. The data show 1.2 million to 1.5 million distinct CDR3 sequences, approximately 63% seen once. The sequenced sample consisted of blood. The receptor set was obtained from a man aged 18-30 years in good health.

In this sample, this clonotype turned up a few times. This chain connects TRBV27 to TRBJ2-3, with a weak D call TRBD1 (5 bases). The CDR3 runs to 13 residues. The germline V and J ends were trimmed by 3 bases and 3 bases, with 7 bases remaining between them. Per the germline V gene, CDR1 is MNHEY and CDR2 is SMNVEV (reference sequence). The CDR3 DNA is TGTGCCAGCAGTTTCCAGGGTACAGATACGCAGTATTTT. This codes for CASSFQGTDTQYF.

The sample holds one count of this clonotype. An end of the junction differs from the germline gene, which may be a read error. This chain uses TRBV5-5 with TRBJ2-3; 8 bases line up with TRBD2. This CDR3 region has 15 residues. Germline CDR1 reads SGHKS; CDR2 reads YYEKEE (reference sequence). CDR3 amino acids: CASSGAGVRTDTQYF. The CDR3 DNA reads TGTGCTAGCAGCGGAGCGGGAGTAAGAACAGATACGCAGTATTTT.

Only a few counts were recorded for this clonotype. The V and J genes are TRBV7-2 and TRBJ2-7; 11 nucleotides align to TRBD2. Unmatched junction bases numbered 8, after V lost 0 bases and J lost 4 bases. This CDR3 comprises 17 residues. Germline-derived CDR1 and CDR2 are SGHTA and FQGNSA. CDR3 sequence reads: CASSLAPGLAGGYEQYF. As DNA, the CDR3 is TGTGCCAGCAGCTTAGCCCCCGGGCTAGCGGGAGGATACGAGCAGTACTTC.

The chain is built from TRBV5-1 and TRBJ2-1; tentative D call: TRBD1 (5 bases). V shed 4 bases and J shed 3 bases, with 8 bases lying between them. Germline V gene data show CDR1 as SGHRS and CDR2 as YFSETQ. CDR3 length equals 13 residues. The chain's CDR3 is CASSPQDYNEQFF. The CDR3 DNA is TGCGCCAGCAGCCCACAGGACTACAATGAGCAGTTCTTC.

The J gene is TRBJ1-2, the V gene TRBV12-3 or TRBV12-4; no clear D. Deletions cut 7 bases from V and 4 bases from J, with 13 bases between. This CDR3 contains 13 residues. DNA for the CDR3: TGTGCCAGCAATGGGCCTTCCTTCTATGGCTACACCTTC. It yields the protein CASNGPSFYGYTF.

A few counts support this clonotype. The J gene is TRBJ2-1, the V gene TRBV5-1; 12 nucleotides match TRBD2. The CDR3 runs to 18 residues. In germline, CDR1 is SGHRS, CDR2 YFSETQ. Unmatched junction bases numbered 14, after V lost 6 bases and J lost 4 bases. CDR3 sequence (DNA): TGCGCCAGCAAGCGTCTAGCGGGGGGGCGTGGAGCATACAATGAGCAGTTCTTC. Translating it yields CASKRLAGGRGAYNEQFF.

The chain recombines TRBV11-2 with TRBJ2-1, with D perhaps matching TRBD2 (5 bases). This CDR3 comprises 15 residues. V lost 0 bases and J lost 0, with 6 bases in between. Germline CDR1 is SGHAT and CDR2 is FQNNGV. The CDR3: CASSLDAGSYNEQFF. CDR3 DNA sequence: TGTGCCAGCAGCTTAGATGCGGGCTCCTACAATGAGCAGTTCTTC.

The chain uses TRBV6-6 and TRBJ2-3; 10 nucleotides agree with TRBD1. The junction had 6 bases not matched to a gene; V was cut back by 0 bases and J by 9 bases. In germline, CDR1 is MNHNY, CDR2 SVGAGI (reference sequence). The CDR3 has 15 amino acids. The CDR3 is CASSYSRDRGHTQYF. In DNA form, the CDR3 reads TGTGCCAGCAGTTACTCTAGGGACAGGGGTCACACGCAGTATTTT.

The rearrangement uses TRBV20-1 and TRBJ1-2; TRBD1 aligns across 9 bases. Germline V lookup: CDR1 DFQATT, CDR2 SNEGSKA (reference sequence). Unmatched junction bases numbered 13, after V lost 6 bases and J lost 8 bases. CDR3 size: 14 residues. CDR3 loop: CSAPRTGVLGGYTF. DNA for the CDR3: TGCAGTGCACCCCGGACAGGGGTGTTAGGAGGCTACACCTTC.

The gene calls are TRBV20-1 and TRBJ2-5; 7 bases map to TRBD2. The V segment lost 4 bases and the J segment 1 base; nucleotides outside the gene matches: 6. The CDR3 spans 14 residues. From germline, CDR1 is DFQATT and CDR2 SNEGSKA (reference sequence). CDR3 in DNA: TGCAGTGCTACCCGAAGCGGGATCCAAGAGACCCAGTACTTC. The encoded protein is CSATRSGIQETQYF.

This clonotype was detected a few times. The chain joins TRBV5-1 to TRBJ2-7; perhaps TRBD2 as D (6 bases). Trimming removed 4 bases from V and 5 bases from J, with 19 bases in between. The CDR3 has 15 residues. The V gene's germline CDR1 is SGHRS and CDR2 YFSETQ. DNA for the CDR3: TGCGCCAGCAGCGACCCTCTAGCGACGGGAGACGAGCAGTACTTC. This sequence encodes CASSDPLATGDEQYF.

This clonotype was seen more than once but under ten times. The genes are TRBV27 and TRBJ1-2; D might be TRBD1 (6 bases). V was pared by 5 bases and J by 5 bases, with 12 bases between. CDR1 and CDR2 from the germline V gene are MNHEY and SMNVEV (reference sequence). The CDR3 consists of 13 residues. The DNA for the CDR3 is TGTGCCAGCAGTGTACAGGGAAGGTATGGCTACACCTTC. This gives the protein CASSVQGRYGYTF.

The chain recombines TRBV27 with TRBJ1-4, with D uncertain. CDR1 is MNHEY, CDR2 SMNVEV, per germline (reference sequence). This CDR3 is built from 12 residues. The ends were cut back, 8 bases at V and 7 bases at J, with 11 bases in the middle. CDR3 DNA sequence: TGTGCCAGCCGAAAAGGAAGTGAAAAACTGTTTTTT. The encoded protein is CASRKGSEKLFF.

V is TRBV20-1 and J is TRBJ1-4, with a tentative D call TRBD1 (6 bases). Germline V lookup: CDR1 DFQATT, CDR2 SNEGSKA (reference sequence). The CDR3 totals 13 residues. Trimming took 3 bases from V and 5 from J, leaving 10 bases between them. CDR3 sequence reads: CSASQGSNEKLFF. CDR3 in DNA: TGCAGTGCTAGCCAGGGGTCAAATGAAAAACTGTTTTTT.

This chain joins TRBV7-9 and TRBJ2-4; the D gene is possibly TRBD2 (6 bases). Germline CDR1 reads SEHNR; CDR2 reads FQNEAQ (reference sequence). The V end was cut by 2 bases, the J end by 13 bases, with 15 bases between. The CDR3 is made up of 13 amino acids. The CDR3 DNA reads TGTGCCAGCAGCTTACCCGGGAGTGGGGAGCAGTACTTC. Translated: CASSLPGSGEQYF.

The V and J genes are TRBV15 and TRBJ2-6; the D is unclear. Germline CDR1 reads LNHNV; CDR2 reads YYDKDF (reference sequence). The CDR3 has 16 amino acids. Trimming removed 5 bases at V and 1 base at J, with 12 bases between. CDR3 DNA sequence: TGTGCCACCAGCCCCATGAGAGCTTCTGGGGCCAACGTCCTGACTTTC. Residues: CATSPMRASGANVLTF.

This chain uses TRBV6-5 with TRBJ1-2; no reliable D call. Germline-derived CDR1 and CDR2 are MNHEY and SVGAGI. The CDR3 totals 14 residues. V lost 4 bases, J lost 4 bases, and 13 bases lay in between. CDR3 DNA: TGTGCCAGCAGTTTACCGGGATTACCCTATGGCTACACCTTC. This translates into CASSLPGLPYGYTF.

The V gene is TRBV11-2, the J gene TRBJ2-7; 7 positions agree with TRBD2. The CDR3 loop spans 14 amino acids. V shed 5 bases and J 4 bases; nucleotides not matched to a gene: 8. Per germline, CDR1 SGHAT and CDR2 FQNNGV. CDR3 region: CASSGQRGRYEQYF. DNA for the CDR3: TGTGCCAGCAGCGGTCAGCGGGGTCGTTACGAGCAGTACTTC.

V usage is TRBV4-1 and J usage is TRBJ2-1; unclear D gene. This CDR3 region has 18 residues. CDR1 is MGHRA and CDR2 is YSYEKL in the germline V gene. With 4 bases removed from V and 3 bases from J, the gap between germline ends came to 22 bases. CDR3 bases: TGCGCCAGCAGCCCCAAAGGCGCAGGACCGGAACTCTACAATGAGCAGTTCTTC. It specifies CASSPKGAGPELYNEQFF.

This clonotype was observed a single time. The CDR3 region is CASSQDLIPPGSGLAGGSKQYF. The CDR3, as DNA: TGCGCCAGCAGCCAAGATCTTATCCCGCCAGGTTCGGGACTAGCGGGAGGGTCCAAGCAGTACTTC. The V call is TRBV4-3, the J call TRBJ2-7, with TRBD2 matching 16 bases. The V gene end was trimmed by 0 bases and the J gene end by 8 bases; junction bases not matched to a gene: 22. This CDR3 has 22 amino acids. Germline V gives CDR1 LGHNA, CDR2 YSLEER.

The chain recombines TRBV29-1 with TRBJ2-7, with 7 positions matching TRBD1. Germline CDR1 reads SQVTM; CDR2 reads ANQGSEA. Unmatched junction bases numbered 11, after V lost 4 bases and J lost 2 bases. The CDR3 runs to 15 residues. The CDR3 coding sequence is TGCAGCGTTGTAATCGCCGGGACAGATCCCTACGAGCAGTACTTC. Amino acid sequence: CSVVIAGTDPYEQYF.